This T cell receptor beta chain comes out of a study of blood T cells in healthy people across ages. General study results and limits: Unsorted PBMCs blocked a conclusive comparison of naive and antigen-experienced cells.

A second PCR of roughly 7 to 11 cycles used a sample-barcoded 5' primer and a J-beta primer mix. Each cDNA was tagged by a template-switch adaptor containing 12 random nucleotides. TCRdb redid the calling of the 5' RACE reads with MiXCR, one entry per CDR3 protein. The sample yields about 970,000 distinct CDR3 sequences, 51% seen once. This CDR3 has 15 amino acids. Germline CDR1 and CDR2: MDHEN and SYDVKM. The V and J ends lost 6 bases and 3 bases, in that order; junction bases with no gene match: 6. This clonotype was seen a few times. Its antigen remains unknown. Sequencing was done on a sample of blood. The chain employs TRBV28 and TRBJ2-7, with 12 bases aligning to TRBD1. The clonotype originates from a woman aged 55 to 70 in good health. As DNA, the CDR3 is TGTGCCAGCAGAGGAGGGACAGGGGGCTTCTACGAGCAGTACTTC. This gives the protein CASRGGTGGFYEQYF.